This TCR beta chain was documented in a study of blood T cells in healthy people across ages. For the second PCR, which ran for about 7 to 11 cycles, a sample-barcoded 5' primer and a J-beta primer mix were used. Tagging of each cDNA molecule was performed by a template-switch adaptor with 12 random nucleotides. MiXCR, run by TCRdb on the 5' RACE reads, gives a single entry per CDR3 protein. The sample yields about 1.8 million distinct CDR3 sequences, about 50% seen once. Researchers isolated at least 6 million PBMCs per sample. This CDR3 has 14 residues. Looked up from germline, CDR1 is SGHTA and CDR2 is FQGNSA. With 3 bases removed from V and 5 bases from J, the gap between germline ends came to 13 bases.

Material: blood. The rearrangement uses TRBV7-2 and TRBJ2-5; D is unclear. The clonotype was recovered from a woman aged 40 to 55 in good health. The CDR3 reads CASSLSTELETQYF. The CDR3 bases are TGTGCCAGCAGCTTGAGCACCGAGTTGGAGACCCAGTACTTC.